The 2 T cell receptor beta chains presented below share a single source sample, sequenced in a study of cytomegalovirus exposure and HLA in healthy donors. PCR used 60 Vbeta primers and 13 Jbeta primers. Assay used: immunoSEQ multiplex PCR; TCRdb lists only in-frame clones, some missing. The table lists about 120,000 clones, over 60% of them singletons, with around 4.4% in the top ten. The sequenced material came from PBMCs. Receptors originate from a man younger than 40 in good health and CMV-seropositive.

The chain links TRBV6-6 to TRBJ2-5, with a weak D call TRBD2 (5 bases). V lost 1 base and J 4 bases, leaving 7 bases between the germline ends. The CDR3 has 13 residues. The germline gives CDR1 MNHNY, CDR2 SVGAGI (reference sequence). The CDR3 bases are TGTGCCAGCAGTTACTGGAGCGGAGAGACCCAGTACTTC. It translates to CASSYWSGETQYF.

This sequence joins TRBV5-6 and TRBJ2-5; 13 positions match TRBD2. V trimming: 4 bases; J trimming: 0 bases; junction bases outside the gene matches: 6. The germline V gene has CDR1 SGHDT and CDR2 YYEEEE. CDR3 size: 17 residues. The CDR3 DNA reads as TGTGCCAGCAGCCGGACTAGCGGGGGAGTGTACCAAGAGACCCAGTACTTC. Translating it yields CASSRTSGGVYQETQYF.